This section outlines one T cell receptor beta chain sequence together with its context. This sample stems from a study of blood T cell repertoires in COVID-19. Study-level information: The samples span acute and convalescent COVID-19 from the United States, Italy and Spain.

This CDR3 has 16 amino acids. Germline V lookup: CDR1 SQVTM, CDR2 ANQGSEA. Trimming took 0 bases from V and 2 from J, leaving 15 bases between them. In the original workflow: The authors estimated nucleated cell counts from reference gene primer amplification. Measured with immunoSEQ multiplex PCR; TCRdb has only the in-frame clones, and not every one. V, J and clone size reflect that table, while D and trimming were determined from the DNA. Altogether 250,000 or so clones are present, nearly 90% being singletons, with the ten largest covering approximately 3.3%. Sequences were obtained from peripheral blood. The rearrangement links TRBV29-1 to TRBJ2-3; a possible D gene is TRBD1 (6 bases). This receptor was identified in a man between 18 and 35 years old with active or convalescent COVID-19. The DNA of the CDR3 is TGCAGCGTTGAAGATCGTGGCGCAGGGGTCACAGATACGCAGTATTTT. It is translated as CSVEDRGAGVTDTQYF.